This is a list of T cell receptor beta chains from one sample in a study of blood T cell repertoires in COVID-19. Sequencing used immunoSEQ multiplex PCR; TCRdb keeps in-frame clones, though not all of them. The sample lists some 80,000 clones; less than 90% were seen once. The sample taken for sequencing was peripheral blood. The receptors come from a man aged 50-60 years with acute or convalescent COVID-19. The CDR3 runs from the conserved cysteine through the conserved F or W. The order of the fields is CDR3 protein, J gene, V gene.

CDR3: CASSPRDRGVGETQYF; J: TRBJ2-5; V: TRBV6-2/TRBV6-3
CDR3: CASSPPGDTEAFF; J: TRBJ1-1; V: TRBV21-1
CDR3: CASSRPSLYNEQFF; J: TRBJ2-1; V: TRBV7-2
CDR3: CASSRGTSIDNEQFF; J: TRBJ2-1; V: TRBV4-2
CDR3: CASSIYGGSADTQYF; J: TRBJ2-3; V: TRBV19
CDR3: CASSVEFMNTEAFF; J: TRBJ1-1; V: TRBV6-4
CDR3: CASSGRGGVGGYTF; J: TRBJ1-2; V: TRBV2
CDR3: CASTAQGSNYGYTF; J: TRBJ1-2; V: TRBV2
CDR3: CASSFPQGYTGELFF; J: TRBJ2-2; V: TRBV7-9
CDR3: CASSLALQDTSSLYEQYF; J: TRBJ2-7; V: TRBV7-8
CDR3: CASSTGLAGAGEQFF; J: TRBJ2-1; V: TRBV19
CDR3: CASSVGQGYSYEQYF; J: TRBJ2-7; V: TRBV9
CDR3: CASSPTSRTDTQYF; J: TRBJ2-3; V: TRBV18
CDR3: CASSFGADGEQFF; J: TRBJ2-1; V: TRBV12-3/TRBV12-4
CDR3: CASSPSLAGGVYNEQFF; J: TRBJ2-1; V: TRBV5-1
CDR3: CASSRTSSGELFF; J: TRBJ2-2; V: TRBV6-2/TRBV6-3
CDR3: CASRLSDRGRGETQYF; J: TRBJ2-5; V: TRBV25-1
CDR3: CSVAPGQGLYEQYF; J: TRBJ2-7; V: TRBV29-1
CDR3: CASSLGRTGNTIYF; J: TRBJ1-3; V: TRBV7-2
CDR3: CASSLSPGSTDTQYF; J: TRBJ2-3; V: TRBV28
CDR3: CASSVPPGTVSNQPQHF; J: TRBJ1-5; V: TRBV2
CDR3: CASRGVMGRGNNEQFF; J: TRBJ2-1; V: TRBV7-9
CDR3: CASRQQGDNSPLHF; J: TRBJ1-6; V: TRBV10-2
CDR3: CASSLAVNGELFF; J: TRBJ2-2; V: TRBV5-5
CDR3: CASSQDYRAGGELFF; J: TRBJ2-2; V: TRBV4-2
CDR3: CASGQGFGTDTQYF; J: TRBJ2-3; V: TRBV12-5
CDR3: CASSYGDRGEKLFF; J: TRBJ1-4; V: TRBV6-5
CDR3: CASSLDTQQPQHF; J: TRBJ1-5; V: TRBV7-2
CDR3: CASNPSGLAGLVTGELFF; J: TRBJ2-2; V: TRBV11-3
CDR3: CASRPGEWNSPLHF; J: TRBJ1-6; V: TRBV3-1/TRBV3-2
CDR3: CASSFNRDYGYTF; J: TRBJ1-2; V: TRBV7-3
CDR3: CASSPGLARETQYF; J: TRBJ2-5; V: TRBV4-3
CDR3: CASRLDRGSYEQYF; J: TRBJ2-7; V: TRBV7-9
CDR3: CASSWGGRADTQYF; J: TRBJ2-3; V: TRBV27
CDR3: CASSPQEGSQPQHF; J: TRBJ1-5; V: TRBV18
CDR3: CASSGGAGANEQFF; J: TRBJ2-1; V: TRBV7-6
CDR3: CASSLIGSYEQYF; J: TRBJ2-7; V: TRBV28
CDR3: CASSLLGTGGEQYF; J: TRBJ2-7; V: TRBV7-9
CDR3: CATLQVAVYNEQFF; J: TRBJ2-1; V: TRBV6-5